Listed here are 13 T cell receptor beta chains from one sample, sequenced in a study of spatial heterogeneity in lung cancer. For these receptors, no antigen is known. Each CDR3 protein gets one entry after TCRdb re-called the 5' RACE reads with MiXCR. The data hold 3,500 to 5,000 distinct CDR3 sequences, with over 5.5% observed a single time. Overall study findings and caveats: Tumors with more nonsynonymous mutations had more expanded intratumoral alpha and beta TCRs.

Time point: sample taken at primary tumor resection. Sequencing was performed on lung tumor tissue, taken at surgery. The origin of the receptors is a male donor with early-stage non-small cell lung cancer.

In its sample, this clonotype ranks as medium-sized (0.01 to 0.1%). In DNA, the CDR3 is TGTGCCTGGAGTAAAGGGACTAAGTCCCCGATAGAGACCCAGTACTTC. It translates to CAWSKGTKSPIETQYF. The chain links TRBV30 to TRBJ2-5, with TRBD2 matching over 7 bases. This CDR3 contains 16 residues. Germline V lookup: CDR1 GTSNPN, CDR2 SVGIG (reference sequence). J was trimmed by 4 bases and V by 2 bases; bases with no gene match: 13.

This clonotype appeared many times. The V and J genes are TRBV28 and TRBJ1-2, with a possible D match to TRBD1 (6 bases). Germline V gives CDR1 MDHEN, CDR2 SYDVKM. The CDR3 is made up of 13 amino acids. V lost 4 bases and J lost 6, with 12 bases in between. The CDR3 sequence is CASSSYRAHGYTF. The CDR3 DNA reads TGTGCCAGCAGTTCCTACAGGGCGCATGGCTACACCTTC.

Sample share makes this clonotype medium-sized. The CDR3 sequence is CASSLATDSYEQYF. In nucleotides, the CDR3 is TGCGCCAGCAGCTTGGCCACGGACTCCTACGAGCAGTACTTC. The chain joins TRBV5-1 to TRBJ2-7, with unresolved D. The ends were cut back, 0 bases at V and 0 bases at J, with 7 bases in the middle. CDR1 is SGHRS, CDR2 YFSETQ, per germline. This CDR3 spans 14 amino acids.

This clonotype was detected once. The V gene is TRBV7-3, the J gene TRBJ1-1, with D uncertain. The CDR3 has 13 amino acids. Trimming removed 0 bases at V and 1 base at J, with 3 bases between. Germline-derived CDR1 and CDR2 are SGHTA and FQGTGA. The CDR3 loop reads CASSLTQNTEAFF. For the CDR3, the DNA is TGTGCCAGCAGCTTAACCCAGAACACTGAAGCTTTCTTT. The complete variable domain, with remaining parts taken from reference TRBV7-3 and TRBJ1-1, reads GAGVSQTPSNKVTEKGKYVELRCDPISGHTALYWYRQSLGQGPEFLIYFQGTGAADDSGLPNDRFFAVRPEGSVSTLKIQRTERGDSAVYLCASSLTQNTEAFFGQGTRLTVV.

This clonotype is termed medium-sized. The rearrangement joins TRBV2 to TRBJ1-1; D gene uncertain. Trimming pared 1 base from V and 0 bases from J, leaving 9 bases between. This CDR3 is built from 15 residues. Looked up from germline, CDR1 is SNHLY and CDR2 is FYNNEI. The CDR3 region has the DNA TGTGCCAGCAGTGAAGGTCTGTTTTTGAACACTGAAGCTTTCTTT. Amino acid sequence: CASSEGLFLNTEAFF.

This clonotype is deemed medium-sized. The chain couples TRBV10-3 to TRBJ1-2; possible D gene TRBD1, 5 bases. CDR1 and CDR2 from the germline V gene are ENHRY and SYGVKD. The CDR3 is made up of 16 amino acids. Trimming cost V 2 bases and J 0 bases, with 13 bases left between them. Written as DNA, the CDR3 is TGTGCCATCAGTGAGAGGGGCGCGGAAACTAACTATGGCTACACCTTC. Protein product: CAISERGAETNYGYTF.

This clonotype appeared many times. The V call is TRBV30, the J call TRBJ2-5; D is uncertain. CDR1 and CDR2 (germline): GTSNPN, SVGIG (reference sequence). This CDR3 spans 13 amino acids. Deletions cut 2 bases from V and 5 bases from J, with 12 bases between. CDR3 sequence (DNA): TGTGCCTGGAGTCAATTTACGATGGAGACCCAGTACTTC. Amino acids: CAWSQFTMETQYF.

There are many counts of this clonotype. The rearrangement links TRBV29-1 to TRBJ2-2; maybe TRBD1 (6 bases). This CDR3 contains 14 residues. The V gene's germline CDR1 is SQVTM and CDR2 ANQGSEA. Trimming left V 4 bases short and J 5 bases short, with 14 bases between. CDR3 coding DNA: TGCAGCGTTGTAGCAGGGGATGGAACCGGGGAGCTGTTTTTT. Residues: CSVVAGDGTGELFF.

This clonotype was detected ten times or more. The chain couples TRBV6-5 to TRBJ1-2; D is ambiguous. With 6 bases removed from V and 0 bases from J, the gap between germline ends came to 11 bases. This CDR3 region has 14 residues. The V gene's germline CDR1 is MNHEY and CDR2 SVGAGI. This CDR3 reads CASSPSPTNYGYTF. The CDR3 nucleotides are TGTGCCAGCAGCCCCAGTCCTACTAACTATGGCTACACCTTC.

By its share, this clonotype is medium-sized (0.01 to 0.1%). The J gene is TRBJ1-5, the V gene TRBV5-5; no clear D gene. Germline values: CDR1 SGHKS, CDR2 YYEKEE (reference sequence). The CDR3 extends over 15 amino acids. V lost 4 bases and J lost 3, with 14 bases in between. In DNA, the CDR3 is TGTGCCAGCAGCAGAAACACGGAATTCAATCAGCCCCAGCATTTT. This translates into CASSRNTEFNQPQHF. Complete variable domain (other parts from reference TRBV5-5 and TRBJ1-5): DAGVTQSPTHLIKTRGQQVTLRCSPISGHKSVSWYQQVLGQGPQFIFQYYEKEERGRGNFPDRFSARQFPNYSSELNVNALLLGDSALYLCASSRNTEFNQPQHFGDGTRLSIL.

This clonotype was observed many times. This chain connects TRBV10-2 to TRBJ2-1; TRBD1 might be the D (6 bases). CDR1 is WSHSY, CDR2 SAAADI, per germline. Trimming removed 5 bases from V and 6 bases from J, with 14 bases in between. The CDR3 consists of 14 residues. The CDR3 spells CASSQQGSGNEQFF. In DNA, the CDR3 is TGCGCCAGCAGTCAACAGGGATCCGGCAATGAGCAGTTCTTC.

With regard to this clonotype: A read error may be the cause here, since a much bigger clone is one base away. The chain uses TRBV5-1 and TRBJ2-5, with D possibly being TRBD1 or TRBD2 (7 bases each). The CDR3 has 16 amino acids. Germline V CDR1 and CDR2: SGHRS, YFSETQ. The CDR3 bases are TGCGCCAGCAGCCCCGGAGCGGGGACAGCACAAGAGAACCAGTACTTC. Its protein product is CASSPGAGTAQENQYF.

This clonotype was seen ten or more times. CDR3 in DNA: TGCAGCGTGGTGACTAGCGGGGGCCCGGAGGGGGTCTTCTCTGGGGCCAACGTCCTGACTTTC. As protein: CSVVTSGGPEGVFSGANVLTF. The chain uses TRBV29-1 and TRBJ2-6, with 12 bases lining up with TRBD2. The CDR3 totals 21 residues. CDR1 and CDR2 (germline): SQVTM, ANQGSEA. The V and J ends lost 6 bases and 0 bases, in that order; junction bases with no gene match: 18.